Listed here are 19 T cell receptor beta chains from one sample, sequenced in a study of T cell repertoires in cytomegalovirus infection (dated by TCRdb to 2018 to 2020). Read against the paper, the sample's treatment or condition label means: in vitro stimulation with specific CMV peptide epitopes to enrich CMV-specific T cells. Instrument on record: Illumina HiSeq 1500. TCRdb reworked the public reads: Q25 trimming with fastp, MiXCR clone assembly, productive beta chains retained. For every CDR3 protein sequence, its rows merge into one entry that carries the most common genes and DNA. The sample records around 230,000 distinct CDR3 sequences, 35% to 45% of which are singletons. 55% to 60% of the sample is held by the ten biggest clonotypes. The antigens of these receptors remain unknown. Sequencing used CD8+ T cells from cultured PBMCs, obtained from culture after CMV antigen stimulation. Receptors originate from a human donor in good health (CMV status not recorded). Some clones in this sample may be carry-over from other donors' samples.

A few counts support this clonotype. The chain joins TRBV7-6 to TRBJ1-5; D gene uncertain. Germline CDR1 SGHVS, CDR2 FNYEAQ. The CDR3 is 15 amino acids. Trimming stripped 0 bases from V and 5 bases from J, with 11 bases between. The CDR3 protein is CASSLALGYDQPQHF. In DNA, the CDR3 is TGTGCCAGCAGCTTAGCGCTAGGGTACGATCAGCCCCAGCATTTT.

With respect to this clonotype: An end of the junction differs from the germline gene, which may be a read error. The CDR3 loop reads CASSPEAGGLWTEKYF. CDR3 nucleotides: TGTGCAAGCAGTCCCGAAGCGGGGGGCCTTTGGACCGAGAAGTACTTC. The V gene is TRBV12-3 or TRBV12-4, the J gene TRBJ2-7; 9 nucleotides align to TRBD2. This CDR3 is 16 amino acids long.

This clonotype occurred many times. The rearrangement links TRBV7-8 to TRBJ2-1; 8 positions match TRBD2. The CDR3 extends over 17 amino acids. Trimming at V came to 5 bases and at J to 4 bases, leaving 13 bases not matched to a gene. The germline V gene encodes CDR1 SGHVS and CDR2 FQNEAQ. CDR3 protein: CASSHYRLTSAYNEQFF. CDR3 in DNA: TGTGCCAGCAGCCACTATCGCTTGACTAGCGCTTACAATGAGCAGTTCTTC.

This clonotype was seen a handful of times. The chain is built from TRBV11-2 and TRBJ2-5; D assignment may be TRBD1 or TRBD2 (5 bases each). The V gene's germline CDR1 is SGHAT and CDR2 FQNNGV. This CDR3 spans 16 amino acids. The V end lost 3 bases, the J end lost 5 bases, and 19 bases lay between the germline ends. The CDR3 region is CASSFAPGKGVETQYF. DNA for the CDR3: TGTGCCAGCAGCTTCGCCCCGGGGAAAGGGGTCGAGACCCAGTACTTC.

V is TRBV27 and J is TRBJ2-5; D gene unclear. The CDR3 has 15 residues. In germline, CDR1 is MNHEY, CDR2 SMNVEV (reference sequence). With 0 bases removed from V and 2 bases from J, the gap between germline ends came to 10 bases. The DNA for the CDR3 is TGTGCCAGCAGTTTATCGGCCAACGAGCAAGAGACCCAGTACTTC. Encoded protein: CASSLSANEQETQYF.

This clonotype was found a few times. The chain joins TRBV7-2 to TRBJ1-6; D ambiguous. CDR3 size: 17 residues. Germline loops: CDR1 SGHTA, CDR2 FQGNSA. With 5 bases removed from V and 0 bases from J, the gap between germline ends came to 14 bases. The CDR3 DNA is TGTGCCAGCAGCCAAGGAGTGGGGAGCTCCTATAATTCACCCCTCCACTTT. Its translation: CASSQGVGSSYNSPLHF.

The gene calls are TRBV7-9 and TRBJ2-5; 9 bases are shared with TRBD1. V shed 7 bases, J shed 5 bases, and the junction held 11 bases outside the gene matches. This CDR3 has 15 amino acids. The V gene's germline CDR1 is SEHNR and CDR2 FQNEAQ (reference sequence). CDR3 residues: CASNPEQGAGETQYF. Written as DNA, the CDR3 is TGTGCCAGCAACCCCGAACAGGGGGCAGGGGAGACCCAGTACTTC.

V gene TRBV7-2 combines with J gene TRBJ1-5; a possible D gene is TRBD1 (5 bases). The CDR3 length is 17 residues. Between the trimmed V and J ends, which lost 0 bases and 0 bases, there was a span of 12 bases. Germline CDR1 reads SGHTA; CDR2 reads FQGNSA. The CDR3 nucleotides are TGTGCCAGCAGCTTAGCCCGGGGGGAATATAGCAATCAGCCCCAGCATTTT. Translating it yields CASSLARGEYSNQPQHF.

The chain employs TRBV28 and TRBJ2-3; D gene ambiguous. Trimming pared 2 bases from V and 2 bases from J, leaving 5 bases between. This CDR3 has 13 amino acids. The germline V gene has CDR1 MDHEN and CDR2 SYDVKM. DNA of the CDR3: TGTGCCAGCAGTTTAGAGTACACAGATACGCAGTATTTT. Its translation is CASSLEYTDTQYF.

This chain links TRBV6-1 with TRBJ1-2; perhaps TRBD1 as D (5 bases). V dropped 2 bases and J dropped 4 bases, with 14 bases sitting between them. The length of the CDR3 is 15 residues. Germline CDR1 reads MNHNS; CDR2 reads SASEGT. In DNA, the CDR3 is TGTGCCAGCAGTGAAACAGGCGTCGGAATCTATGGCTACACCTTC. It is translated as CASSETGVGIYGYTF.

This clonotype showed up many times. The chain employs TRBV7-8 and TRBJ2-3; perhaps TRBD2 as D (6 bases). The ends were cut back, 2 bases at V and 5 bases at J, with 23 bases in the middle. CDR3 length: 18 amino acids. Germline V gene lookup returns CDR1 SGHVS and CDR2 FQNEAQ. The CDR3 nucleotides are TGTGCCAGCAGCTTATCGCAGACTAGAGAGGGAGGTGGAGATACGCAGTATTTT. Its translation: CASSLSQTREGGGDTQYF.

A few counts support this clonotype. The J gene is TRBJ2-1, the V gene TRBV7-6; D is unresolved. Germline lookup yields CDR1 SGHVS and CDR2 FNYEAQ. The CDR3 is 15 amino acids. The V gene lost 3 bases and the J gene lost 7 bases, with 16 bases spanning the gap. The CDR3 DNA sequence: TGTGCCAGCAGCTTCAGCAGGACCAGAAAAAATGAGCAGTTCTTC. This sequence encodes CASSFSRTRKNEQFF.

The V call is TRBV4-1, the J call TRBJ2-7; 7 nucleotides match TRBD1. The CDR3 loop spans 15 amino acids. Per the germline V gene, CDR1 is MGHRA and CDR2 is YSYEKL. After removal of 5 bases from V and 7 bases from J, the junction contained 14 bases not matched to a gene. The CDR3 bases are TGCGCCAGCAGCTCAGAACGAGGGGGCTACCTGGAGCAGTACTTC. Translation gives CASSSERGGYLEQYF.

The CDR3 coding sequence is TGTGCCAGCAGCTTAGCGCGGGGGGGGAATGAGCAGTTCTTC. Translated, it gives CASSLARGGNEQFF. The chain is built from TRBV7-8 and TRBJ2-1; 9 bases agree with TRBD2. J lost 7 bases, V lost 0 bases, and 1 base had no gene match. Germline V gene sequence: CDR1 SGHVS, CDR2 FQNEAQ. The CDR3 length is 14 residues.

The V call is TRBV5-4, the J call TRBJ2-1; D is unresolved. V lost 4 bases to trimming and J lost 0 bases, with 11 bases between them. CDR1 is SGHNT and CDR2 is YYREEE in the germline V gene (reference sequence). The CDR3 has 15 residues. The CDR3 here is CASSVGRSSYNEQFF. The CDR3 DNA is TGTGCCAGCAGCGTGGGTCGGAGCTCCTACAATGAGCAGTTCTTC.

This clonotype was seen a handful of times. CDR3 DNA sequence: TGTGCCAGCAGCGGACGGTCAGACAGGGAAAGATACGAGCAGTACTTC. It yields the protein CASSGRSDRERYEQYF. This chain connects TRBV7-8 to TRBJ2-7; 7 nucleotides align to TRBD1. The CDR3 has 16 amino acids. V trimming: 5 bases; J trimming: 4 bases; junction bases outside the gene matches: 14. CDR1 and CDR2 from the germline V gene are SGHVS and FQNEAQ.

The rearrangement links TRBV7-8 to TRBJ1-1; maybe TRBD1 (5 bases). Germline CDR1 reads SGHVS; CDR2 reads FQNEAQ. The CDR3 extends over 18 amino acids. V was shortened by 5 bases and J by 1 base, with 23 bases between the two germline ends. DNA for the CDR3: TGTGCCAGCAGCCTGTCCAGACGGGGCCAAAGATCGAACACTGAAGCTTTCTTT. Its protein product is CASSLSRRGQRSNTEAFF.

This clonotype was counted a single time. DNA for the CDR3: TGTGCCAGCAGAGCCAATCAAGCGGGGGGGGACACAGATACGCAGTATTTT. Protein: CASRANQAGGDTDTQYF. V usage is TRBV11-2 and J usage is TRBJ2-3; 10 bases are a match to TRBD2. Germline-derived CDR1 and CDR2 are SGHAT and FQNNGV. The CDR3 totals 17 residues. J lost 2 bases, V lost 6 bases, and 11 bases had no gene match.

The CDR3 sequence: CASSPSGSTEAFF. For the CDR3, the DNA is TGTGCCAGCAGCCCCTCCGGGAGCACTGAAGCTTTCTTT. The chain is built from TRBV14 and TRBJ1-1; D is undetermined. Looked up from germline, CDR1 is SGHDN and CDR2 is FVKESK. CDR3 length: 13 residues. The V end was cut by 4 bases, the J end by 4 bases, with 10 bases between.